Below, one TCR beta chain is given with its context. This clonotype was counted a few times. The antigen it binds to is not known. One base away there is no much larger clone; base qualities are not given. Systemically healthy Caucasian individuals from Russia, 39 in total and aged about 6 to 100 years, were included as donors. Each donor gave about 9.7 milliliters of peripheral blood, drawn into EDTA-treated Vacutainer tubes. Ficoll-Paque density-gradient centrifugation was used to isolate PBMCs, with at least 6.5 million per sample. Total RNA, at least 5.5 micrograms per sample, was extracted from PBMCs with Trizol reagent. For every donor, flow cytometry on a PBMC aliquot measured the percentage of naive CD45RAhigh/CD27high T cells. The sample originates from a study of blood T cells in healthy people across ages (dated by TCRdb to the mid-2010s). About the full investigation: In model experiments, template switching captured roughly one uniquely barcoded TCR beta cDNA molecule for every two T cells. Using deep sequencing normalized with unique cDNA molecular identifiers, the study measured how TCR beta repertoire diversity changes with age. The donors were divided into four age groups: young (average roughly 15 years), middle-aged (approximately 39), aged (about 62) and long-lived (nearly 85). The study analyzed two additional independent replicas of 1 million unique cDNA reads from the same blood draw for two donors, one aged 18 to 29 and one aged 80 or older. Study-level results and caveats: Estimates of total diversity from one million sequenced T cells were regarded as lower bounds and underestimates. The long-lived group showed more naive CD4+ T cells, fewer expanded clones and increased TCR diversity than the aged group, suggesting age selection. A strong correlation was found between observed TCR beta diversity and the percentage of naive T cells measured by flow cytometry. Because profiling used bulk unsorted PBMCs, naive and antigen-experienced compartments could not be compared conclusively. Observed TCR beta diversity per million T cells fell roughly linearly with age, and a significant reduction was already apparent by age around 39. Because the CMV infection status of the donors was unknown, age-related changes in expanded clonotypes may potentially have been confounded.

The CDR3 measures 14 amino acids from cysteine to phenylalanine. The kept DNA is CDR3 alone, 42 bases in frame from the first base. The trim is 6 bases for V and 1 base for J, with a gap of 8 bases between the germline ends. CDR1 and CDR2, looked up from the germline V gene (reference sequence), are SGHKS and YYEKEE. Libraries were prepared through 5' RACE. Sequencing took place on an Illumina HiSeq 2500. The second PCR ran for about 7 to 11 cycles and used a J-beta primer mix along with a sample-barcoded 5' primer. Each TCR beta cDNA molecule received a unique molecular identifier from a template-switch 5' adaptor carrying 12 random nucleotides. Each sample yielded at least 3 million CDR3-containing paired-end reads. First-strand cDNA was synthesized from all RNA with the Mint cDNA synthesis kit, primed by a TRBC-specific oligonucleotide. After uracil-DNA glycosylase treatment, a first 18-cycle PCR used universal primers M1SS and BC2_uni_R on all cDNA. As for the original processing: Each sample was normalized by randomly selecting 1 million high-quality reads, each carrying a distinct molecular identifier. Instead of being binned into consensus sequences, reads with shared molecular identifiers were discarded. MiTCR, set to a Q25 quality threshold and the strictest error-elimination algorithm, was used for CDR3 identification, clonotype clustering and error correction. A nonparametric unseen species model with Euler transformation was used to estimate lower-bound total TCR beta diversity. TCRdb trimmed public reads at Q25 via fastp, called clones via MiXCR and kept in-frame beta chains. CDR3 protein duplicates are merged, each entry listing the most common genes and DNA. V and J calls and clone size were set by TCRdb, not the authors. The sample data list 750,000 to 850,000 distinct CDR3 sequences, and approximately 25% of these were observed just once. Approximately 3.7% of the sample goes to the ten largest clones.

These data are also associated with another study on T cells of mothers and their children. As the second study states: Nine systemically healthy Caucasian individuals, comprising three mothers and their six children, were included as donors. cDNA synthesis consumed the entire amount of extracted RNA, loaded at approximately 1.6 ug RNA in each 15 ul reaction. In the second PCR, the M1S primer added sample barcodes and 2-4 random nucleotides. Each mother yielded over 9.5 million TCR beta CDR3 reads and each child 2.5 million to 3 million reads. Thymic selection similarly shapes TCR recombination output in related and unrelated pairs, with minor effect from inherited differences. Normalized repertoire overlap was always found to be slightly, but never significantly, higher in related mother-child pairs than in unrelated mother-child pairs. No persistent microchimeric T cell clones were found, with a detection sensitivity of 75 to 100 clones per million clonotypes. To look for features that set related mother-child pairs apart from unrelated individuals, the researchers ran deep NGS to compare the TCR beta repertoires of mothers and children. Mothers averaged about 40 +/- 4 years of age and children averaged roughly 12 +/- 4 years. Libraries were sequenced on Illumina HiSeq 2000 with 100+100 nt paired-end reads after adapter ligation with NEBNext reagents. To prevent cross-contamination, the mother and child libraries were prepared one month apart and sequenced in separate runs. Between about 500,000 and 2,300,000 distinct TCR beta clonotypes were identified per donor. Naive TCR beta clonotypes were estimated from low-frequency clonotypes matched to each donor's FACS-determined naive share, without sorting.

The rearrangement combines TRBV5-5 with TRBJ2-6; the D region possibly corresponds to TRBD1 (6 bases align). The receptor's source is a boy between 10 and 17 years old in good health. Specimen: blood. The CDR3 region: CASMTGSGANVLTF. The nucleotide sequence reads TGTGCCAGCATGACAGGTTCTGGGGCCAACGTCCTGACTTTC.